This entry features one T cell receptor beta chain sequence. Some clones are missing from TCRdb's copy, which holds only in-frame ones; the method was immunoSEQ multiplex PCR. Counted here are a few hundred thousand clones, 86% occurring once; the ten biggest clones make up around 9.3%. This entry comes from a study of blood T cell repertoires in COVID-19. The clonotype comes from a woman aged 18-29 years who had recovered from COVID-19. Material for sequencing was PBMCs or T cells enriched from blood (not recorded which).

CDR3 protein: CASSLEGYTYEQYF. The CDR3 DNA sequence: TGCGCCAGCAGCTTGGAGGGGTACACGTACGAGCAGTACTTC. The chain couples TRBV5-1 to TRBJ2-7; D may be TRBD1 (5 bases). Trimming stripped 0 bases from V and 4 bases from J, with 11 bases between. Per germline, CDR1 SGHRS and CDR2 YFSETQ. The CDR3 is made up of 14 amino acids.